This T cell receptor (beta chain) was captured in a study of blood T cells in healthy people across ages. Study-wide context: Template-switching capture recovered about one barcoded beta molecule per two T cells.

A second 7 to 11 cycle PCR used barcoded and J-beta primers. One entry per CDR3 protein, called by TCRdb with MiXCR from the 5' RACE reads. The sample records hundreds of thousands of distinct CDR3 sequences, 35% to 40% being singletons. In germline, CDR1 is ENHRY, CDR2 SYGVKD. CDR3 size: 13 residues. The V end lost 6 bases, the J end lost 5 bases, and 13 bases lay between the germline ends. The table lists this clonotype with many counts. Antigen: not known. Overall study findings and caveats: Whereas aged donors had fewer naive CD4+ cells, long-lived donors had more of them and higher diversity. Among T cells, TCR beta diversity per million cells dropped roughly linearly as age rose.

Sequencing input: blood. J is TRBJ1-2 and V is TRBV10-3; no firm D call. This receptor was obtained from a man between 18 and 35 years old in good health. The CDR3 loop is CAIRPQSVYGYTF. The CDR3 nucleotides read TGTGCCATCAGGCCCCAAAGTGTTTATGGCTACACCTTC.